This passage covers 22 T cell receptor beta chains from one sample sequenced in a study of cytotoxic CD8 clonotypes in ibrutinib-treated CLL. Repertoires were generated with immunoSEQ multiplex PCR, while TCRdb's copy carries only in-frame clones and drops some. The table includes fewer than 400,000 clones, 67% detected once. This specimen consisted of PBMCs, obtained after 36 months of ibrutinib treatment. The receptors here all came from a human donor with chronic lymphocytic leukemia.

On this clone: The same CDR3 is also encoded by other DNA sequences in this sample. CDR3 DNA: TGTGCCACCAGCTCGGGACTAGCGGGGAAAGAGACCCAGTACTTC. Amino acid sequence: CATSSGLAGKETQYF. The chain carries TRBV15 and TRBJ2-5, with TRBD2 identical over 13 bases. The trim removed 5 bases at V and 3 bases at J, leaving 3 bases unmatched. CDR1 and CDR2 from the germline V gene are LNHNV and YYDKDF (reference sequence). The CDR3 length is 15 residues.

The J gene is TRBJ2-2, the V gene TRBV5-4; 9 bases map to TRBD2. The CDR3 loop spans 15 amino acids. Germline V CDR1 and CDR2: SGHNT, YYREEE (reference sequence). V trimming: 0 bases; J trimming: 4 bases; junction bases outside the gene matches: 1. This chain's CDR3 is CASSLGSGSTGELFF. The CDR3 coding sequence is TGTGCCAGCAGCTTGGGTAGCGGGAGCACCGGGGAGCTGTTTTTT.

The chain employs TRBV10-2 and TRBJ2-7; D is undetermined. Germline CDR1 is WSHSY and CDR2 is SAAADI. The CDR3 is 13 amino acids. The V end lost 4 bases, the J end lost 2 bases, and 9 bases lay between the germline ends. The CDR3 DNA follows: TGCGCCAGCAGTGGGGGTCAGACCTACGAGCAGTACTTC. This codes for CASSGGQTYEQYF.

CDR3 coding DNA: TGTGCCAGCAGCTTAATGTCGGGAGAAGGAGATACGCAGTATTTT. Its translation: CASSLMSGEGDTQYF. The V gene is TRBV7-7, the J gene TRBJ2-3, with D possibly TRBD2 on 6 matching bases. The CDR3 covers 15 residues. Germline CDR1 reads SSHAT; CDR2 reads FNYEAQ (reference sequence). V was shortened by 2 bases and J by 5 bases, with 14 bases between the two germline ends.

CDR3 region: CASSQERQPIYEQYF. CDR3 coding DNA: TGCGCCAGCAGCCAAGAGCGCCAGCCGATCTACGAGCAGTACTTC. The chain joins TRBV4-1 to TRBJ2-7; D unresolved. There are 15 residues in the CDR3. V was pared by 0 bases and J by 3 bases, with 12 bases between. Per the germline V gene, CDR1 is MGHRA and CDR2 is YSYEKL.

The chain couples TRBV7-2 to TRBJ2-7; 12 bases are a match to TRBD2. V trimming: 4 bases; J trimming: 0 bases; junction bases outside the gene matches: 13. Germline V lookup: CDR1 SGHTA, CDR2 FQGNSA. The CDR3 is 19 residues long. CDR3 DNA sequence: TGTGCCAGCAGCTCCTCCTGGAGGGGACTAGCGGGTTTCTCCTACGAGCAGTACTTC. Translation gives CASSSSWRGLAGFSYEQYF.

This chain joins TRBV18 and TRBJ2-7; D is possibly TRBD1 (6 bases). Germline V gene lookup returns CDR1 KGHSH and CDR2 LQKENI. There are 16 residues in the CDR3. Trimming shortened V by 3 bases and J by 7 bases, and 22 bases separated the two germline ends. The DNA for the CDR3 is TGTGCCAGCTCACCTATTTTTGCAGGGGCCCCTTGGGAGCAGTACTTC. It is translated as CASSPIFAGAPWEQYF.

The rearrangement uses TRBV5-1 and TRBJ2-7; 11 nucleotides line up with TRBD2. Per germline, CDR1 SGHRS and CDR2 YFSETQ. Germline trimming cut 0 bases from V and 2 bases from J; bases unmatched to any gene: 10. The CDR3 contains 18 residues. In DNA form, the CDR3 reads TGCGCCAGCAGCTTGGGACCCCTACTAGCGGGAGTTCCCTACGAGCAGTACTTC. Amino acids: CASSLGPLLAGVPYEQYF.

This clone was detected a few times. This chain joins TRBV9 and TRBJ2-2; no clear D gene. Germline V gene lookup returns CDR1 SGDLS and CDR2 YYNGEE. This CDR3 has 13 residues. Between the trimmed V and J ends, which lost 3 bases and 7 bases, there was a span of 10 bases. The CDR3 DNA sequence: TGTGCCAGCAGCGCGGCCGGAATCGGGGAGCTGTTTTTT. Encoded protein: CASSAAGIGELFF.

DNA for the CDR3: TGCAGCGTTGGGGAAGGGACCCAGTACTTC. The encoded protein is CSVGEGTQYF. The chain has TRBV29-1 and TRBJ2-5, with D unclear. This CDR3 contains 10 residues. Trimming pared 4 bases from V and 7 bases from J, leaving 7 bases between. Germline V gene data show CDR1 as SQVTM and CDR2 as ANQGSEA.

The V and J genes are TRBV6-5 and TRBJ1-1, with a tentative D call TRBD1 (5 bases). The ends were cut back, 10 bases at V and 0 bases at J, with 12 bases in the middle. The CDR3 sequence is 13 residues long. CDR1 is MNHEY, CDR2 SVGAGI, per germline. The CDR3 loop reads CATQGGLNTEAFF. The CDR3 nucleotides are TGTGCCACTCAGGGCGGTTTGAACACTGAAGCTTTCTTT.

This chain connects TRBV5-6 to TRBJ2-1; D ambiguous. The CDR3 extends over 11 amino acids. Germline CDR1 SGHDT, CDR2 YYEEEE. Between the trimmed V and J ends, which lost 2 bases and 6 bases, there was a span of 3 bases. DNA of the CDR3: TGTGCCAGCAGCTTCGGCAATGAGCAGTTCTTC. Residues: CASSFGNEQFF.

The chain couples TRBV18 to TRBJ1-3; D is unresolved. The germline CDR1 and CDR2 sequences are KGHSH and LQKENI. The CDR3 totals 14 residues. V was trimmed by 1 base and J by 0 bases, leaving 4 bases between them. CDR3 loop: CASSPQSSGNTIYF. CDR3 bases: TGTGCCAGCTCACCACAGAGCTCTGGAAACACCATATATTTT.

This clone was seen a few times. J is TRBJ2-2 and V is TRBV10-3; D is possibly TRBD1 (5 bases). Per the germline V gene, CDR1 is ENHRY and CDR2 is SYGVKD. Trimming removed 11 bases from V and 4 bases from J, with 11 bases in between. The CDR3 length is 12 residues. CDR3 protein: CASRQITGELFF. DNA of the CDR3: TGTGCCTCCCGACAGATCACCGGGGAGCTGTTTTTT.

The chain uses TRBV28 and TRBJ2-7; 11 nucleotides line up with TRBD1. Germline CDR1 MDHEN, CDR2 SYDVKM. With V trimmed by 7 bases and J by 6 bases, 5 bases remained unmatched. The CDR3 is 13 residues long. CDR3 region: CASNRDRGFEQYF. The CDR3 region has the DNA TGTGCCAGCAATCGGGACAGGGGGTTCGAGCAGTACTTC.

This chain joins TRBV5-1 and TRBJ2-3, with D possibly being TRBD1 or TRBD2 (6 bases each). Germline CDR1 and CDR2: SGHRS and YFSETQ. The CDR3 consists of 16 residues. V was cut by 6 bases and J by 1 base, with 18 bases left in between. CDR3 amino acids: CASMRWGALGTDTQYF. The CDR3 bases are TGCGCCAGCATGAGGTGGGGGGCCTTGGGCACAGATACGCAGTATTTT.

This chain links TRBV5-1 with TRBJ1-2, with D perhaps TRBD1 (5 bases). The CDR3 is 15 residues long. V was trimmed by 0 bases and J by 7 bases, leaving 16 bases between them. CDR1 is SGHRS and CDR2 is YFSETQ in the germline V gene. In DNA form, the CDR3 reads TGCGCCAGCAGCTTGGGTCGCTTCGCCGGGGGTGGCTACACCTTC. Amino acids: CASSLGRFAGGGYTF.

The chain links TRBV27 to TRBJ2-7; D not resolved. The CDR3 has 13 amino acids. Germline V gene sequence: CDR1 MNHEY, CDR2 SMNVEV (reference sequence). V gave up 3 bases and J gave up 2 bases, with 8 bases separating them. The CDR3 nucleotides read TGTGCCAGCAGTTTTCGCGGTCCCTACGAGCAGTACTTC. Translated: CASSFRGPYEQYF.

This clone has more than one count but fewer than ten. The chain couples TRBV18 to TRBJ2-7; no firm D call. The CDR3 spans 15 residues. Deletions cut 3 bases from V and 3 bases from J, with 15 bases between. Looked up from germline, CDR1 is KGHSH and CDR2 is LQKENI. CDR3 amino acids: CASSPTAERGYEQYF. The DNA of the CDR3 is TGTGCCAGCTCACCCACGGCGGAGAGAGGCTACGAGCAGTACTTC.

In this sample, this clone turned up a few times. The chain joins TRBV19 to TRBJ2-7; D may correspond to TRBD1 or TRBD2 (6 bases each). CDR3 length equals 15 residues. V lost 3 bases and J lost 3, with 15 bases in between. Germline values: CDR1 LNHDA, CDR2 SQIVND (reference sequence). For the CDR3, the DNA is TGTGCCAGTAGTATGGGGGGACATCATCGCTACGAGCAGTACTTC. Translating gives CASSMGGHHRYEQYF.

Here the CDR3 reads CSVEDGGYSGNTIYF. CDR3 in DNA: TGCAGCGTTGAAGACGGAGGGTACAGTGGAAACACCATATATTTT. This chain joins TRBV29-1 and TRBJ1-3; no definite D call. CDR1 SQVTM and CDR2 ANQGSEA come from the germline V gene. The CDR3 runs 15 residues. V dropped 0 bases and J dropped 3 bases, with 12 bases sitting between them.

The chain employs TRBV28 and TRBJ2-3, with D hard to call. Trimming removed 5 bases at V and 8 bases at J, with 11 bases between. The germline gives CDR1 MDHEN, CDR2 SYDVKM. This CDR3 region has 12 residues. CDR3 region: CASSSPPGTQYF. The CDR3 DNA reads as TGTGCCAGCAGTAGCCCCCCCGGTACGCAGTATTTT.